This TCR beta chain came from a study of blood T cell repertoires in COVID-19. Study at large: Sample material is recorded as cDNA or gDNA derived from T cells, B-cell-depleted T cells, or PBMCs.

Method: immunoSEQ multiplex PCR; TCRdb's copy keeps in-frame clones and lacks some. The sample includes roughly 260,000 clones, 82% of them seen just once. The TCR comes from a woman older than 75 with active or convalescent COVID-19. Sequenced input: peripheral blood.

CDR3 in amino acids: CATWTGTRNYGYTF. The CDR3 DNA reads as TGTGCCACCTGGACAGGGACCCGTAACTATGGCTACACCTTC. This sequence joins TRBV6-5 and TRBJ1-2; 8 bases are a match to TRBD1. V shed 10 bases and J 1 base; nucleotides not matched to a gene: 8. This CDR3 contains 14 residues. Looked up from germline, CDR1 is MNHEY and CDR2 is SVGAGI.